The 26 T cell receptor beta chains presented below share a single source sample, sequenced in a study of blood T cell repertoires in COVID-19. Only in-frame clones appear in the TCRdb table, and some are missing; sequencing was by immunoSEQ multiplex PCR. The data hold about 220,000 clones, with approximately 80% observed a single time. The sequenced sample was peripheral blood. Every receptor here comes from a woman aged 55 to 70 who had recovered from COVID-19.

V is TRBV9 and J is TRBJ1-6; TRBD1 aligns across 9 bases. This CDR3 has 16 residues. Germline V lookup: CDR1 SGDLS, CDR2 YYNGEE. After removal of 4 bases from V and 7 bases from J, the junction contained 9 bases not matched to a gene. This CDR3 is CASSLGGDRVNSPLHF. The CDR3, as DNA: TGTGCCAGCAGCCTAGGCGGGGACAGGGTGAATTCACCCCTCCACTTT.

The chain employs TRBV13 and TRBJ2-5; 9 bases line up with TRBD1. The ends lost 5 bases at V and 2 bases at J; junction bases unmatched: 6. CDR3 length: 15 residues. From germline, CDR1 is PRHDT and CDR2 FYEKMQ (reference sequence). CDR3 in DNA: TGTGCCAGCAGCCCGGGACAGGGTAAGCAAGAGACCCAGTACTTC. Its protein is CASSPGQGKQETQYF.

The chain couples TRBV4-1 to TRBJ2-7, with TRBD2 identical over 7 bases. Germline CDR1 MGHRA, CDR2 YSYEKL. J gave up 1 base and V 6 bases, and 9 bases lay outside the gene matches. The CDR3 extends over 15 amino acids. Here the CDR3 reads CASRYGLGGSYEQYF. The DNA for the CDR3 is TGCGCCAGCAGGTACGGACTAGGTGGGTCCTACGAGCAGTACTTC.

V is TRBV2 and J is TRBJ1-2; TRBD1 matches 8 bases. The V and J ends lost 0 bases and 7 bases, in that order; junction bases with no gene match: 10. CDR1 and CDR2 from the germline V gene are SNHLY and FYNNEI. The CDR3 covers 16 residues. CDR3 in DNA: TGTGCCAGCAGTGAAGCGCGGGCAGGGGGCAGTTTTGGCTACACCTTC. Residues: CASSEARAGGSFGYTF.

The DNA for the CDR3 is TGTGCCAGCAGGGGGCCGGGACAGGGCTCCGAGACCCAGTACTTC. Encoded protein: CASRGPGQGSETQYF. V usage is TRBV5-4 and J usage is TRBJ2-5; 9 bases are a match to TRBD1. Losses at the gene ends were 5 bases for V and 5 bases for J; bases not matched to a gene: 10. The germline V gene encodes CDR1 SGHNT and CDR2 YYREEE (reference sequence). The CDR3 is 15 residues long.

The J gene is TRBJ1-5, the V gene TRBV6-4; D is perhaps TRBD1 (5 bases). The germline V and J ends were trimmed by 3 bases and 1 base, with 7 bases remaining between them. This CDR3 has 14 amino acids. CDR1 MRHNA and CDR2 SNTAGT come from the germline V gene. The CDR3, as DNA: TGTGCCAGCAGTGAGACAGTAAGCAATCAGCCCCAGCATTTT. Protein sequence: CASSETVSNQPQHF.

The chain combines TRBV9 with TRBJ2-4; no reliable D call. Deletions cut 4 bases from V and 5 bases from J, with 16 bases between. Germline V gene data show CDR1 as SGDLS and CDR2 as YYNGEE. This CDR3 has 15 residues. CDR3 sequence reads: CASSTGRDSQNIQYF. The CDR3 DNA is TGTGCCAGCAGCACCGGCCGAGACTCCCAAAACATTCAGTACTTC.

This sequence joins TRBV7-3 and TRBJ2-4; possibly TRBD1 for D (6 bases). Germline V gene data show CDR1 as SGHTA and CDR2 as FQGTGA. The CDR3 runs to 14 residues. Deletions cut 5 bases from V and 2 bases from J, with 10 bases between. The CDR3 region has the DNA TGTGCCAGCAGCCCAACAGGGTCCAAAAACATTCAGTACTTC. Amino acid sequence: CASSPTGSKNIQYF.

This CDR3 reads CASSWTSSTANEQFF. DNA of the CDR3: TGTGCCAGCAGTTGGACTAGCTCAACGGCCAATGAGCAGTTCTTC. J is TRBJ2-1 and V is TRBV5-5; 8 nucleotides line up with TRBD2. V shed 5 bases and J 6 bases; nucleotides not matched to a gene: 10. CDR1 and CDR2 (germline): SGHKS, YYEKEE (reference sequence). CDR3 length: 15 residues.

The gene calls are TRBV3-1 (or the pseudogene TRBV3-2) and TRBJ2-1, with a weak D call TRBD2 (5 bases). Germline CDR1 and CDR2: LGHDT and YNNKEL (reference sequence). This CDR3 is built from 17 residues. V was cut by 1 base and J by 0 bases, with 13 bases left in between. The CDR3 sequence: CASSQAGGLSSYNEQFF. The CDR3 DNA reads TGTGCCAGCAGCCAAGCGGGCGGGCTAAGCTCCTACAATGAGCAGTTCTTC.

A word on this clone: The identical CDR3 is also encoded by other nucleotide sequences in the sample. V is TRBV2 and J is TRBJ1-1; possibly TRBD1 for D (5 bases). The CDR3 is 13 amino acids. The V end was cut by 6 bases, the J end by 1 base, with 9 bases between. Germline V lookup: CDR1 SNHLY, CDR2 FYNNEI. For the CDR3, the DNA is TGTGCCAGCAGCGCGGACACGAACACTGAAGCTTTCTTT. Its protein product is CASSADTNTEAFF.

A single count supports this clone. The chain has TRBV5-1 and TRBJ2-3, with a weak D call TRBD2 (6 bases). With 4 bases removed from V and 5 bases from J, the gap between germline ends came to 17 bases. The CDR3 covers 15 residues. CDR1 is SGHRS and CDR2 is YFSETQ in the germline V gene. In nucleotides, the CDR3 is TGCGCCAGCAGCCGTGGGTCTAGCGTCGGAGATACGCAGTATTTT. Translated: CASSRGSSVGDTQYF.

The V call is TRBV11-2, the J call TRBJ1-4; D not resolved. V was clipped by 4 bases and J by 11 bases, with 8 bases between them. The CDR3 has 11 amino acids. Germline CDR1 is SGHAT and CDR2 is FQNNGV. The CDR3 is CASSSGGKLFF. The DNA of the CDR3 is TGTGCCAGCAGCTCCGGAGGGAAACTGTTTTTT.

The chain is built from TRBV27 and TRBJ2-7, with a possible D match to TRBD2 (5 bases). The V gene's germline CDR1 is MNHEY and CDR2 SMNVEV (reference sequence). CDR3 length: 15 amino acids. The V gene lost 2 bases and the J gene lost 0 bases, with 11 bases spanning the gap. CDR3 region: CASSLGGLSSYEQYF. CDR3 bases: TGTGCCAGCAGTTTAGGCGGGTTGAGCTCCTACGAGCAGTACTTC.

The table lists this clone with many counts. This chain joins TRBV2 and TRBJ1-2; TRBD1 is a possible D gene (5 bases). The germline V gene encodes CDR1 SNHLY and CDR2 FYNNEI. Between the trimmed V and J ends, which lost 6 bases and 4 bases, there was a span of 18 bases. The CDR3 sequence is 15 residues long. The CDR3 is CASRAISGFSYGYTF. The CDR3 nucleotides read TGTGCCAGCAGGGCCATTTCAGGGTTCAGCTATGGCTACACCTTC.

This rearrangement joins TRBV27 to TRBJ2-7; TRBD2 is a possible D gene (5 bases). Trimming pared 3 bases from V and 4 bases from J, leaving 7 bases between. Germline V gives CDR1 MNHEY, CDR2 SMNVEV (reference sequence). The CDR3 has 12 amino acids. CDR3 residues: CASSLSGYEQYF. The DNA of the CDR3 is TGTGCCAGCAGTTTGTCGGGATACGAGCAGTACTTC.

V gene TRBV3-1 (or the pseudogene TRBV3-2) combines with J gene TRBJ2-3, with 16 bases matching TRBD2. This CDR3 comprises 22 residues. V was pared by 0 bases and J by 3 bases, with 15 bases of the junction left unmatched. The germline V gene encodes CDR1 LGHDT and CDR2 YNNKEL (reference sequence). The chain's CDR3 is CASSQEEKPGTSGGATTDTQYF. The CDR3 DNA is TGTGCCAGCAGCCAAGAAGAAAAGCCGGGGACTAGCGGGGGGGCCACGACAGATACGCAGTATTTT.

The chain uses TRBV6-1 and TRBJ1-6, with a weak D call TRBD1 (6 bases). In germline, CDR1 is MNHNS, CDR2 SASEGT. The CDR3 length is 15 residues. Between the trimmed V and J ends, which lost 2 bases and 10 bases, there was a span of 15 bases. The CDR3 DNA reads TGTGCCAGCAGTGAATTTGGGGGCGCTGGATCACCCCTCCACTTT. Translation gives CASSEFGGAGSPLHF.

The chain has TRBV6-5 and TRBJ2-7; 8 nucleotides agree with TRBD1. V dropped 5 bases and J dropped 3; count of bases not matched to a gene: 6. The CDR3 has 14 residues. CDR1 is MNHEY, CDR2 SVGAGI, per germline. The CDR3 DNA reads as TGTGCCAGCAGTCCAGACAGGGGACTCTACGAGCAGTACTTC. Its protein is CASSPDRGLYEQYF.

This sequence joins TRBV28 and TRBJ1-2; no reliable D call. The CDR3 is made up of 14 amino acids. From germline, CDR1 is MDHEN and CDR2 SYDVKM. Trimming stripped 1 base from V and 4 bases from J, with 10 bases between. In DNA, the CDR3 is TGTGCCAGCAGTTTATCCCGATCGGGCTATGGCTACACCTTC. It codes for CASSLSRSGYGYTF.

J is TRBJ2-3 and V is TRBV3-1 (or the pseudogene TRBV3-2); a possible D gene is TRBD2 (5 bases). CDR1 and CDR2 (germline): LGHDT, YNNKEL (reference sequence). The CDR3 contains 15 residues. Trimming cost V 2 bases and J 6 bases, with 15 bases left between them. The CDR3 nucleotides read TGTGCCAGCAGCCAACGGGAACTTTTCGGGGATACGCAGTATTTT. Translating gives CASSQRELFGDTQYF.

This clone has more than one count but fewer than ten. V is TRBV4-1 and J is TRBJ2-2, with 8 positions matching TRBD2. The CDR3 has 16 residues. V lost 4 bases, J lost 6 bases, and 10 bases stayed unmatched. CDR1 and CDR2 (germline): MGHRA, YSYEKL. The CDR3: CASSLGGRGGPGELFF. The CDR3 nucleotides read TGCGCCAGCAGCCTCGGAGGACGGGGGGGCCCCGGGGAGCTGTTTTTT.

V gene TRBV5-1 combines with J gene TRBJ2-1, with TRBD2 matching over 11 bases. Trimming cost V 4 bases and J 7 bases; bases outside gene matches: 10. Germline V gene data show CDR1 as SGHRS and CDR2 as YFSETQ. This CDR3 contains 16 residues. The DNA for the CDR3 is TGCGCCAGCAGCCGCCAACTAGCGGGGGCGGGGAATGAGCAGTTCTTC. Its translation is CASSRQLAGAGNEQFF.

This chain joins TRBV30 and TRBJ2-7; no clear D gene. Germline V gene data show CDR1 as GTSNPN and CDR2 as SVGIG (reference sequence). Between the trimmed V and J ends, which lost 3 bases and 0 bases, there was a span of 6 bases. This CDR3 spans 12 amino acids. The CDR3 coding sequence is TGTGCCTGGAGGGAGATCTCCTACGAGCAGTACTTC. Translated, it gives CAWREISYEQYF.

V is TRBV6-5 and J is TRBJ2-7; D perhaps matches TRBD1 (5 bases). V dropped 2 bases and J dropped 2 bases, with 10 bases sitting between them. Germline V gene sequence: CDR1 MNHEY, CDR2 SVGAGI. CDR3 length equals 14 residues. The CDR3 sequence is CASSYNSGTYEQYF. CDR3 DNA sequence: TGTGCCAGCAGTTACAACTCAGGGACCTACGAGCAGTACTTC.

V is TRBV7-2 and J is TRBJ2-3, with 7 bases aligning to TRBD1. Looked up from germline, CDR1 is SGHTA and CDR2 is FQGNSA. With V trimmed by 4 bases and J by 3 bases, 7 bases remained unmatched. The CDR3 runs 15 residues. The CDR3 DNA is TGTGCCAGCAGCTCCGACAGGGAGTCGACAGATACGCAGTATTTT. Translation: CASSSDRESTDTQYF.